These 28 T cell receptor beta chains were sequenced from one sample in a study of cytomegalovirus exposure and HLA in healthy donors. The study ran its PCR with 60 Vbeta and 13 Jbeta primers. Using immunoSEQ multiplex PCR, the repertoire was profiled, and TCRdb retains in-frame clones only, with some absent. The table records around 130,000 clones, 81% of them present only once. The specimen was PBMCs. The source of these receptors is a man aged 18 to 29 in good health and CMV-seronegative.

The V and J genes are TRBV7-3 and TRBJ1-1, with 7 bases fitting TRBD1. Per germline, CDR1 SGHTA and CDR2 FQGTGA. With V trimmed by 2 bases and J by 5 bases, 14 bases remained unmatched. There are 17 residues in the CDR3. CDR3: CASSLEARGRPQTEAFF. In DNA, the CDR3 is TGTGCCAGCAGCTTAGAGGCGAGGGGGCGCCCCCAAACTGAAGCTTTCTTT.

V is TRBV6-5 and J is TRBJ2-7; D may be TRBD2 (5 bases). The CDR3 is 14 amino acids. The V end was cut by 4 bases, the J end by 7 bases, with 17 bases between. The germline V gene encodes CDR1 MNHEY and CDR2 SVGAGI. CDR3 sequence: CASSWRQSREEQYF. CDR3 in DNA: TGTGCCAGCAGTTGGAGGCAGTCTAGGGAGGAGCAGTACTTC.

V usage is TRBV5-1 and J usage is TRBJ2-7, with D hard to call. Germline V gives CDR1 SGHRS, CDR2 YFSETQ. The CDR3 spans 14 residues. Trimming cost V 0 bases and J 3 bases, with 10 bases left between them. CDR3 nucleotides: TGCGCCAGCAGCTTGGGGAGCGCGTACTACGAGCAGTACTTC. As protein: CASSLGSAYYEQYF.

The CDR3 region has the DNA TGCGCCAGCTACCATGAGGTTAACACTGAAGCTTTCTTT. Translating it yields CASYHEVNTEAFF. The chain carries TRBV5-1 and TRBJ1-1; D is undetermined. CDR1 is SGHRS and CDR2 is YFSETQ in the germline V gene. Trimming removed 7 bases at V and 2 bases at J, with 12 bases between. The CDR3 has 13 amino acids.

This clone came up once. The chain joins TRBV16 to TRBJ2-5; the match to TRBD1 covers 9 bases. Germline trimming cut 2 bases from V and 12 bases from J; bases unmatched to any gene: 7. The CDR3 extends over 13 amino acids. Germline V gene sequence: CDR1 KGHSY, CDR2 FQNENV. CDR3 sequence (DNA): TGTGCCAGCAGCCAACCGGGACAGGGACCTAAGTACTTC. Its translation: CASSQPGQGPKYF.

The chain links TRBV10-1 to TRBJ2-5, with 10 bases lining up with TRBD1. The better agreement between TRBJ2-7 and the DNA end casts doubt on the J call. Looked up from germline, CDR1 is WNHNN and CDR2 is SYGVQD (reference sequence). The length of the CDR3 is 15 residues. The chain's CDR3 is CASSFTGTGDYEQYF. The CDR3 DNA reads as TGCGCCAGCAGTTTCACCGGGACAGGGGACTACGAGCAGTACTTC.

This clone was recorded once. In DNA form, the CDR3 reads TGCAGCGTTGAACAGGCCGCGGGCGGCTACACCTTC. This gives the protein CSVEQAAGGYTF. This sequence joins TRBV29-1 and TRBJ1-2; D remains ambiguous. The CDR3 runs to 12 residues. Germline assignment: CDR1 SQVTM and CDR2 ANQGSEA. Trimming took 2 bases from V and 8 from J, leaving 12 bases between them.

CDR3 protein: CATSSRHPRDPNEKLFF. CDR3 DNA sequence: TGTGCCACCAGCAGCCGACATCCCCGTGACCCTAATGAAAAACTGTTTTTT. The gene calls are TRBV15 and TRBJ1-4; D is unclear. In germline, CDR1 is LNHNV, CDR2 YYDKDF (reference sequence). V shed 3 bases and J shed 3 bases, with 17 bases lying between them. The CDR3 is 17 amino acids.

In this sample, this clone turned up once. DNA for the CDR3: TGTGCCAGCAGCTTGGGCACAGGGAAAGATTCACCCCTCCACTTT. It translates to CASSLGTGKDSPLHF. This sequence joins TRBV7-6 and TRBJ1-6; a possible D gene is TRBD1 (6 bases). Germline values: CDR1 SGHVS, CDR2 FNYEAQ. The V and J ends lost 3 bases and 8 bases respectively, with 14 bases between them. The CDR3 covers 15 residues.

This chain uses TRBV13 with TRBJ1-1; D may be TRBD1 (6 bases). This CDR3 contains 14 residues. Per germline, CDR1 PRHDT and CDR2 FYEKMQ (reference sequence). The germline V and J ends were trimmed by 3 bases and 1 base, with 9 bases remaining between them. The CDR3 sequence is CASSFDRRNTEAFF. The CDR3 DNA is TGTGCCAGCAGCTTCGACAGGAGGAACACTGAAGCTTTCTTT.

This chain joins TRBV7-8 and TRBJ1-4; D might be TRBD1 (5 bases). Trimming stripped 5 bases from V and 1 base from J, with 17 bases between. This CDR3 region has 17 residues. Germline assignment: CDR1 SGHVS and CDR2 FQNEAQ. The CDR3 reads CASSPSPGDQTNEKLFF. For the CDR3, the DNA is TGTGCCAGCAGCCCCTCCCCGGGGGATCAAACTAATGAAAAACTGTTTTTT.

The gene calls are TRBV7-2 and TRBJ1-3, with TRBD1 matching 7 bases. This CDR3 has 15 residues. The V segment lost 4 bases and the J segment 0 bases; nucleotides outside the gene matches: 3. Looked up from germline, CDR1 is SGHTA and CDR2 is FQGNSA. The CDR3: CASSSRQGSGNTIYF. In DNA, the CDR3 is TGTGCCAGCAGCTCAAGACAGGGCTCTGGAAACACCATATATTTT.

This clone was seen a single time. The genes are TRBV7-9 and TRBJ2-3, with 14 bases aligning to TRBD2. The CDR3 consists of 19 residues. After removal of 5 bases from V and 2 bases from J, the junction contained 12 bases not matched to a gene. CDR1 SEHNR and CDR2 FQNEAQ come from the germline V gene (reference sequence). The CDR3 bases are TGTGCCAGCAGCCTCGGGACTAGCGGGGGTTTATTTTACACAGATACGCAGTATTTT. Translated: CASSLGTSGGLFYTDTQYF.

The chain carries TRBV7-9 and TRBJ1-1; D is uncertain. Per germline, CDR1 SEHNR and CDR2 FQNEAQ (reference sequence). CDR3 size: 14 residues. Trimming shortened V by 0 bases and J by 1 base, and 6 bases separated the two germline ends. The CDR3 loop is CASSLAARNTEAFF. Written as DNA, the CDR3 is TGTGCCAGCAGCTTAGCTGCCAGGAACACTGAAGCTTTCTTT.

This chain joins TRBV4-2 and TRBJ1-5; D ambiguous. V lost 1 base and J lost 1, with 17 bases in between. Looked up from germline, CDR1 is LGHNA and CDR2 is YNFKEQ. The CDR3 contains 18 residues. CDR3 region: CASSQGGIGFGSNQPQHF. CDR3 nucleotides: TGTGCCAGCAGCCAAGGAGGTATAGGTTTTGGGAGCAATCAGCCCCAGCATTTT.

The chain joins TRBV7-9 to TRBJ1-2; tentatively, D is TRBD1 (5 bases). Germline V lookup: CDR1 SEHNR, CDR2 FQNEAQ (reference sequence). The CDR3 runs 16 residues. V lost 7 bases and J 0 bases, leaving 18 bases between the germline ends. The CDR3 coding sequence is TGTGCCAGCATGCGGGGGGAAGATCTAGCTAACTATGGCTACACCTTC. It specifies CASMRGEDLANYGYTF. Filled out from reference TRBV7-9 and TRBJ1-2, the complete variable domain reads DTGVSQNPRHKITKRGQNVTFRCDPISEHNRLYWYRQTLGQGPEFLTYFQNEAQLEKSRLLSDRFSAERPKGSFSTLEIQRTEQGDSAMYLCASMRGEDLANYGYTFGSGTRLTVV.

This clone showed up just a few times. The chain uses TRBV9 and TRBJ1-1; D unresolved. The CDR3 has 13 residues. Germline V CDR1 and CDR2: SGDLS, YYNGEE. V was cut by 1 base and J by 1 base, with 5 bases left in between. This CDR3 is CASSVSGNTEAFF. The DNA of the CDR3 is TGTGCCAGCAGCGTATCAGGGAACACTGAAGCTTTCTTT.

The chain couples TRBV14 to TRBJ2-2, with 10 bases aligning to TRBD1. The germline V gene encodes CDR1 SGHDN and CDR2 FVKESK. J gave up 5 bases and V 3 bases, and 3 bases lay outside the gene matches. This CDR3 contains 15 residues. The CDR3 nucleotides are TGTGCCAGCAGCCAGGGACAGGGGTGGACCGGGGAGCTGTTTTTT. Its protein is CASSQGQGWTGELFF.

The J gene is TRBJ2-7, the V gene TRBV27, with D hard to call. Between the trimmed V and J ends, which lost 6 bases and 3 bases, there was a span of 18 bases. The CDR3 spans 15 residues. The germline CDR1 and CDR2 sequences are MNHEY and SMNVEV (reference sequence). The CDR3 DNA sequence: TGTGCCAGCAGGATTTTATACAGTAATCACTACGAGCAGTACTTC. Protein: CASRILYSNHYEQYF.

The chain employs TRBV27 and TRBJ2-5; maybe TRBD2 (6 bases). CDR3 length: 15 residues. Germline values: CDR1 MNHEY, CDR2 SMNVEV (reference sequence). Trimming shortened V by 6 bases and J by 5 bases, and 19 bases separated the two germline ends. CDR3 DNA: TGTGCCAGCAGCTCCCCTATGGCGGGGCGGGAGACCCAGTACTTC. It codes for CASSSPMAGRETQYF.

The chain couples TRBV19 to TRBJ1-4, with D perhaps TRBD1 (5 bases). Germline values: CDR1 LNHDA, CDR2 SQIVND (reference sequence). V lost 10 bases and J 4 bases, leaving 13 bases between the germline ends. This CDR3 region has 13 residues. CDR3 coding DNA: TGTGCCACTGGAGGGGCAATTAATGAAAAACTGTTTTTT. This sequence encodes CATGGAINEKLFF. Based on the CDR3 plus reference TRBV19 and TRBJ1-4, the full variable domain is DGGITQSPKYLFRKEGQNVTLSCEQNLNHDAMYWYRQDPGQGLRLIYYSQIVNDFQKGDIAEGYSVSREKKESFPLTVTSAQKNPTAFYLCATGGAINEKLFFGSGTQLSVL.

The V call is TRBV28, the J call TRBJ1-2; possibly TRBD1 for D (5 bases). The CDR3 spans 16 residues. CDR1 and CDR2 from the germline V gene are MDHEN and SYDVKM. V was trimmed by 1 base and J by 1 base, leaving 13 bases between them. DNA of the CDR3: TGTGCCAGCAGTTTATTGCAGGGCCAAAGTAACTATGGCTACACCTTC. Translating it yields CASSLLQGQSNYGYTF.

This chain uses TRBV5-8 with TRBJ1-5, with D possibly being TRBD1 (5 bases). The ends were cut back, 2 bases at V and 2 bases at J, with 8 bases in the middle. Germline values: CDR1 SGHTS, CDR2 YDEGEE. The CDR3 length is 14 residues. The CDR3 DNA sequence: TGTGCCAGCAGCTTCGGGGGTCGCAATCAGCCCCAGCATTTT. Its translation: CASSFGGRNQPQHF. Filled out from reference TRBV5-8 and TRBJ1-5, the complete variable domain reads EAGVTQSPTHLIKTRGQQATLRCSPISGHTSVYWYQQALGLGLQFLLWYDEGEERNRGNFPPRFSGRQFPNYSSELNVNALELEDSALYLCASSFGGRNQPQHFGDGTRLSIL.

The chain employs TRBV27 and TRBJ2-1, with TRBD2 as a possible D gene (5 bases). Per germline, CDR1 MNHEY and CDR2 SMNVEV (reference sequence). The CDR3 spans 14 residues. The V gene lost 2 bases and the J gene lost 2 bases, with 7 bases spanning the gap. CDR3 nucleotides: TGTGCCAGCAGTTTAGCCGGGACCTACAATGAGCAGTTCTTC. This translates into CASSLAGTYNEQFF.

The V and J genes are TRBV11-3 and TRBJ2-2, with 7 bases identical to TRBD1. After removal of 4 bases from V and 3 bases from J, the junction contained 5 bases not matched to a gene. This CDR3 region has 15 residues. Germline V gene sequence: CDR1 SGHNT, CDR2 YENEEA. The DNA for the CDR3 is TGTGCCAGCAGCTCCGGGACAGCAGACACCGGGGAGCTGTTTTTT. Translating gives CASSSGTADTGELFF.

The rearrangement uses TRBV4-3 and TRBJ1-1; maybe TRBD1 (5 bases). V lost 0 bases and J lost 3, with 8 bases in between. Germline V CDR1 and CDR2: LGHNA, YSLEER. The CDR3 is 14 residues long. The CDR3 reads CASSQEWGDTEAFF. CDR3 nucleotides: TGCGCCAGCAGCCAAGAGTGGGGGGACACTGAAGCTTTCTTT.

V and J are TRBV7-2 and TRBJ1-2; D is uncertain. Per germline, CDR1 SGHTA and CDR2 FQGNSA. V lost 5 bases, J lost 4 bases, and 11 bases lay in between. The CDR3 has 13 residues. CDR3 nucleotides: TGTGCCAGCAGCACCCTTACGGTCTATGGCTACACCTTC. Translating gives CASSTLTVYGYTF.

The chain uses TRBV5-1 and TRBJ1-3; D is unclear. Germline values: CDR1 SGHRS, CDR2 YFSETQ. This CDR3 comprises 14 residues. Deletions cut 0 bases from V and 1 base from J, with 5 bases between. CDR3: CASSLVDSGNTIYF. CDR3 coding DNA: TGCGCCAGCAGCTTGGTAGATTCTGGAAACACCATATATTTT.